Listed below are T cell receptor beta chains from one sample, sequenced in a study of regulatory and conventional T cells in RAG deficiency. The method was immunoSEQ multiplex PCR; TCRdb's version includes in-frame clones alone and lacks a portion of them. This table has 12,000 or so clones, approximately 93% appearing once. These same data were also listed under a study on regulatory T cells.

Specimen: CD127- CD25+ CD4+ Tregs sorted from blood. Every receptor here comes from a human donor in good health. Both conserved end residues are part of each CDR3. Fields, in order: D gene, clone size, J gene, V gene, CDR3 DNA, CDR3 protein. D genes are given only for firm matches. Where a row states a size, it is once, few, many or the class of an expanded clone; other rows omit it.

D: -
size: -
J: TRBJ1-2
V: TRBV29-1
DNA: TGCAGCGCCGAGAGGGGGAAAGGGGTGGAGGGCTACACCTTC
CDR3: CSAERGKGVEGYTF

D: TRBD1
size: -
J: TRBJ1-5
V: TRBV18
DNA: TGTGCCAGCTCACGTCCAGGGGGCGTCAATCAGCCCCAGCATTTT
CDR3: CASSRPGGVNQPQHF

D: TRBD2
size: -
J: TRBJ2-1
V: TRBV5-1
DNA: TGCGCCAGCAGCTTGGTCCTAGCGGGGGGGCCGGCCTACAATGAGCAGTTCTTC
CDR3: CASSLVLAGGPAYNEQFF

D: TRBD1
size: -
J: TRBJ1-2
V: TRBV5-4
DNA: TGTGCCAGCAGCTTGGGGACAGGGAACTATGGCTACACCTTC
CDR3: CASSLGTGNYGYTF

D: TRBD2
size: -
J: TRBJ2-1
V: TRBV4-2
DNA: TGTGCCAGCAGCCCTCTAGCGGGGATATACAATGAGCAGTTCTTC
CDR3: CASSPLAGIYNEQFF

D: TRBD1
size: -
J: TRBJ2-7
V: TRBV6-5
DNA: TGTGCCAGCAGTTCTTCACACAGGGGGGTACCCTACGAGCAGTACTTC
CDR3: CASSSSHRGVPYEQYF

D: -
size: -
J: TRBJ1-3
V: TRBV29-1
DNA: TGCAGCGTTCGGGGAGGCTCTGGAAACACCATATATTTT
CDR3: CSVRGGSGNTIYF

D: -
size: -
J: TRBJ2-2
V: TRBV5-1
DNA: TGCGCCAGCAGCGAATACATTCCGAACACCGGGGAGCTGTTTTTT
CDR3: CASSEYIPNTGELFF

D: TRBD2
size: -
J: TRBJ2-3
V: TRBV7-9
DNA: TGTGCCACCGGGACTACCACAGATACGCAGTATTTT
CDR3: CATGTTTDTQYF

D: TRBD1
size: -
J: TRBJ1-4
V: TRBV19
DNA: TGTGCCAGTAGTACGACAGGGACCAGGGGTGAAAAACTGTTTTTT
CDR3: CASSTTGTRGEKLFF

D: TRBD1
size: -
J: TRBJ1-2
V: TRBV7-2
DNA: TGTGCCAGCAGCTTACTCAGGGGGCGTGGTGGCTACACCTTC
CDR3: CASSLLRGRGGYTF

D: TRBD1
size: -
J: TRBJ1-2
V: TRBV6-6
DNA: TGTGCCAGCAGTTACAGGGGGACAGGTGGCTACACCTTC
CDR3: CASSYRGTGGYTF

D: -
size: -
J: TRBJ2-4
V: TRBV4-1
DNA: TGCGCCAGCAGCCAAGATCGGTCTCTAGCCAAAAACATTCAGTACTTC
CDR3: CASSQDRSLAKNIQYF

D: -
size: -
J: TRBJ1-6
V: TRBV2
DNA: TGTGCCAGCAGTGAAAGAAGGAGCTCCTATAATTCCCCCCTCCACTTT
CDR3: CASSERRSSYNSPLHF

D: -
size: -
J: TRBJ1-1
V: TRBV10-3
DNA: TGTGCCATCCGAGGGTTTGGGAAAGCTGAAGCTTTCTTT
CDR3: CAIRGFGKAEAFF

D: -
size: few
J: TRBJ1-6
V: TRBV25-1
DNA: TGTGCCAGCAGTGAATTCAGGCAGGTGGAATCACCCCTCCACTTT
CDR3: CASSEFRQVESPLHF

D: TRBD1
size: few
J: TRBJ1-1
V: TRBV18
DNA: TGTGCCAGCTCACCCGAGCGCGCGGGACAGGGTTCTGAAGCTTTCTTT
CDR3: CASSPERAGQGSEAFF

D: -
size: -
J: TRBJ1-6
V: TRBV5-5
DNA: TGTGCCAGCAGCTTGATCGGATCAGTAAGGGGTACTAATTCACCCCTCCACTTT
CDR3: CASSLIGSVRGTNSPLHF

D: -
size: -
J: TRBJ1-1
V: TRBV18
DNA: TGTGCCAGCTCACCCGGTACATCCTCGAGGCGTAACACTGAAGCTTTCTTT
CDR3: CASSPGTSSRRNTEAFF

D: -
size: -
J: TRBJ1-5
V: TRBV19
DNA: TGTGCCAGTAGTAAGAGGGCTGAGCCCCAGCATTTT
CDR3: CASSKRAEPQHF

D: -
size: -
J: TRBJ2-7
V: TRBV4-1
DNA: TGCGCCAGCAGCCAAGTCGCTAGCAGCTACGAGCAGTACTTC
CDR3: CASSQVASSYEQYF

D: -
size: -
J: TRBJ2-7
V: TRBV4-1
DNA: TGCGCCAGCAGCCACCTGCCCGAGCAGAGGGCCTACGAGCAGTACTTC
CDR3: CASSHLPEQRAYEQYF

D: -
size: -
J: TRBJ1-2
V: TRBV5-5
DNA: TGTGCCAGCAGCCAACGACTACTGGGGTATGGCTACACCTTC
CDR3: CASSQRLLGYGYTF

D: TRBD1
size: once
J: TRBJ2-1
V: TRBV4-1
DNA: TGCGCCAGCAGCCCGTCAGGGGGATCCTACAATGAGCAGTTCTTC
CDR3: CASSPSGGSYNEQFF

D: -
size: -
J: TRBJ2-7
V: TRBV11-2
DNA: TGTGCCAGCAGCTTAGACAGGACAGTGTACGAGCAGTACTTC
CDR3: CASSLDRTVYEQYF

D: TRBD2
size: -
J: TRBJ2-3
V: TRBV5-1
DNA: TGCGCCAGCAGGTGGTCTAGCGGGGGCCCAAGCACAGATACGCAGTATTTT
CDR3: CASRWSSGGPSTDTQYF

D: -
size: -
J: TRBJ1-1
V: TRBV7-9
DNA: TGTGCCAGCAGCTGGAACAGGGAAGCTTTCTTT
CDR3: CASSWNREAFF

D: -
size: -
J: TRBJ1-1
V: TRBV18
DNA: TGTGCCAGCTCACGCGAGAACCCTGAAGCTTTCTTT
CDR3: CASSRENPEAFF

D: TRBD1
size: -
J: TRBJ2-3
V: TRBV6-5
DNA: TGTGCCAGCAGTTACCGGGGACAGGGTTACGGAGATACGCAGTATTTT
CDR3: CASSYRGQGYGDTQYF